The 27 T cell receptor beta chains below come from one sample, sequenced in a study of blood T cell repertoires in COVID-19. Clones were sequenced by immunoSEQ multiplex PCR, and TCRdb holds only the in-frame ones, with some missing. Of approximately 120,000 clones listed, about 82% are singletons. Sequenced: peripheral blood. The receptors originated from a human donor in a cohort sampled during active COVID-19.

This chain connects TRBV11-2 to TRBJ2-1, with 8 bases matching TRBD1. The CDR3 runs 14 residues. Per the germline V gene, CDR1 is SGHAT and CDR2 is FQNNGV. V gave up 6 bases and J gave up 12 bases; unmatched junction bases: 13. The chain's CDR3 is CASSPGGRKAGQFF. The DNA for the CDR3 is TGTGCCAGCAGTCCAGGGGGCAGAAAAGCCGGGCAGTTCTTC.

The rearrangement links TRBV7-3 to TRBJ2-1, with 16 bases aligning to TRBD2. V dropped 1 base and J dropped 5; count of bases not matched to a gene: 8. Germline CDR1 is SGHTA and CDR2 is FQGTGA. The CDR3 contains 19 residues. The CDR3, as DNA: TGTGCCAGCAGCTTAAGGGGACTAGCGGGAGGGCATGGGAACAATGAGCAGTTCTTC. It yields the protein CASSLRGLAGGHGNNEQFF.

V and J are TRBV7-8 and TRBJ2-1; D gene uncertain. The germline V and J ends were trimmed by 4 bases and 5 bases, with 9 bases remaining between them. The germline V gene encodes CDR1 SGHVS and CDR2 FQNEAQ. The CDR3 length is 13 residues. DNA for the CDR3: TGTGCCAGCAGCTATCGGTCGCACAATGAGCAGTTCTTC. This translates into CASSYRSHNEQFF.

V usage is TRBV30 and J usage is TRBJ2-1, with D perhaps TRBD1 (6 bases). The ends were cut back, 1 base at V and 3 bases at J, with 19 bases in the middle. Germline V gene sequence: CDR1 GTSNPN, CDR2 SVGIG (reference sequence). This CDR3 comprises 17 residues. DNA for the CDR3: TGTGCCTGGAGTGAAGGCCTGTCAGGGGCAATCTACAATGAGCAGTTCTTC. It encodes CAWSEGLSGAIYNEQFF.

CDR3 sequence (DNA): TGTGCCAGCAGCCAAGTCGGACTAGCGGGAGGTCCAGGGGAGACCCAGTACTTC. Amino acids: CASSQVGLAGGPGETQYF. This chain links TRBV14 with TRBJ2-5, with TRBD2 matching over 14 bases. Germline values: CDR1 SGHDN, CDR2 FVKESK. V lost 1 base, J lost 5 bases, and 9 bases stayed unmatched. The CDR3 is made up of 18 amino acids.

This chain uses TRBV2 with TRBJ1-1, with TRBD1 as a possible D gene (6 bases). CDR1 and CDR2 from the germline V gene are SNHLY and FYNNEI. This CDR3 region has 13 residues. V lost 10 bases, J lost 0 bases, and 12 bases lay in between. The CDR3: CATRDTMNTEAFF. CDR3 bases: TGTGCCACCCGGGACACCATGAACACTGAAGCTTTCTTT.

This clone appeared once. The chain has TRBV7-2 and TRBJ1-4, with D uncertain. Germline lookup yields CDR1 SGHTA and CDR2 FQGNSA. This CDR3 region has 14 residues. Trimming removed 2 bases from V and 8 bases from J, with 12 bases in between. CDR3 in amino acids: CASSLSGVREKLFF. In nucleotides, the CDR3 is TGTGCCAGCAGCTTATCCGGGGTTAGGGAAAAACTGTTTTTT. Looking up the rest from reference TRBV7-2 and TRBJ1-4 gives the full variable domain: GAGVSQSPSNKVTEKGKDVELRCDPISGHTALYWYRQSLGQGLEFLIYFQGNSAPDKSGLPSDRFSAERTGGSVSTLTIQRTQQEDSAVYLCASSLSGVREKLFFGSGTQLSVL.

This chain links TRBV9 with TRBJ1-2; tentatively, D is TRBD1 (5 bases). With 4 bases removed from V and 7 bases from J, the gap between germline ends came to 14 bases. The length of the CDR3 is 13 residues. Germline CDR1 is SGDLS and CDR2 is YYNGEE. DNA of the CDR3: TGTGCCAGCAGCTCTCCGGGGAGGGGTGGCTACACCTTC. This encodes CASSSPGRGGYTF.

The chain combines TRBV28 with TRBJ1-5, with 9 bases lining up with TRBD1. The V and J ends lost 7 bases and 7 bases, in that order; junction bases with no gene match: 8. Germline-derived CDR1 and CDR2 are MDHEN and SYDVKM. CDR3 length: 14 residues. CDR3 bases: TGTGCCAGCAAACTGAGGGACAGGGTCCAGCCCCAGCATTTT. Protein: CASKLRDRVQPQHF. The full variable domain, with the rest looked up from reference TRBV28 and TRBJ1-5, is DVKVTQSSRYLVKRTGEKVFLECVQDMDHENMFWYRQDPGLGLRLIYFSYDVKMKEKGDIPEGYSVSREKKERFSLILESASTNQTSMYLCASKLRDRVQPQHFGDGTRLSIL.

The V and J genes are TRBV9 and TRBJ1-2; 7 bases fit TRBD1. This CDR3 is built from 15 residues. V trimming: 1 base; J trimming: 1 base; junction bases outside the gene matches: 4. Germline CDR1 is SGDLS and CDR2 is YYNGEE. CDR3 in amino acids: CASSVSTGVNYGYTF. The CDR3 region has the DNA TGTGCCAGCAGCGTATCCACAGGGGTTAACTATGGCTACACCTTC.

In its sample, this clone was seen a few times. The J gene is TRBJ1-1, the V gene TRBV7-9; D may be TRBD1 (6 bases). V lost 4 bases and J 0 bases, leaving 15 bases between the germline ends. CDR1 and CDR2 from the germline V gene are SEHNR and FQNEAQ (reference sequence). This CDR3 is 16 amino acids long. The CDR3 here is CASSSTTGGMNTEAFF. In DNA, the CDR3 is TGTGCCAGCAGCTCCACGACAGGAGGCATGAACACTGAAGCTTTCTTT. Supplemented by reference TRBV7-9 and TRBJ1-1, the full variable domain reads DTGVSQNPRHKITKRGQNVTFRCDPISEHNRLYWYRQTLGQGPEFLTYFQNEAQLEKSRLLSDRFSAERPKGSFSTLEIQRTEQGDSAMYLCASSSTTGGMNTEAFFGQGTRLTVV.

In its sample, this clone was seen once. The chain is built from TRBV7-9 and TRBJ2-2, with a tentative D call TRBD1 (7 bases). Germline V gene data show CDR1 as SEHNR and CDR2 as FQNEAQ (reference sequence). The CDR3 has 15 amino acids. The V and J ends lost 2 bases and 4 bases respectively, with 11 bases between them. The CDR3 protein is CASSLQGGGTGELFF. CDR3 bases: TGTGCCAGCAGCTTACAGGGGGGAGGCACCGGGGAGCTGTTTTTT.

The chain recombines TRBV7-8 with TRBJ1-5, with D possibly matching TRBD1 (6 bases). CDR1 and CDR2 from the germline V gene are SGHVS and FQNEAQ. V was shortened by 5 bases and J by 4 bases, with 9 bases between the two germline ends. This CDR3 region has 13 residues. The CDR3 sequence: CASSRQGNQPQHF. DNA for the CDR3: TGTGCCAGCAGCCGTCAGGGGAATCAGCCCCAGCATTTT.

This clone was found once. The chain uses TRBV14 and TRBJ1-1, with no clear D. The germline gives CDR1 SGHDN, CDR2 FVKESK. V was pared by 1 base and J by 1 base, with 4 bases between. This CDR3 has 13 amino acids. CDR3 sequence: CASSQGQNTEAFF. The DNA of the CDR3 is TGTGCCAGCAGCCAAGGGCAGAACACTGAAGCTTTCTTT.

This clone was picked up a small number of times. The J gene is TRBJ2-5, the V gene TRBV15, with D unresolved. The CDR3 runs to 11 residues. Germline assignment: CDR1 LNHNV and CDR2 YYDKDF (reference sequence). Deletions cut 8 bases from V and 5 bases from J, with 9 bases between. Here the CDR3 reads CATGRVETQYF. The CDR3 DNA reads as TGTGCCACCGGTCGAGTGGAGACCCAGTACTTC.

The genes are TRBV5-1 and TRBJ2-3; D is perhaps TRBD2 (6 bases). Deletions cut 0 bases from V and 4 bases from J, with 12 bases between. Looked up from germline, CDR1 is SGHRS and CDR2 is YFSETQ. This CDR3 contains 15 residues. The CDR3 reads CASSLVGRPSDTQYF. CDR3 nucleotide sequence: TGCGCCAGCAGCTTGGTCGGGAGACCGTCAGATACGCAGTATTTT.

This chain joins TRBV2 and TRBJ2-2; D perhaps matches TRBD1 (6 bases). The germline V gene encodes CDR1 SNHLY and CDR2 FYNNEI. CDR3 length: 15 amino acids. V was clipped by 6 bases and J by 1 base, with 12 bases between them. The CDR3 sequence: CASSGDTKNTGELFF. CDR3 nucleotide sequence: TGTGCCAGCAGCGGGGACACAAAGAACACCGGGGAGCTGTTTTTT.

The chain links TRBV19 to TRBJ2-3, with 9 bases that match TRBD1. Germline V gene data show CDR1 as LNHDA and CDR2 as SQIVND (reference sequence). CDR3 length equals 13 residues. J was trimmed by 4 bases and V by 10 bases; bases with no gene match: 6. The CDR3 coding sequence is TGTGCCATTCAGGACAGGGGAGCAGATACGCAGTATTTT. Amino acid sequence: CAIQDRGADTQYF.

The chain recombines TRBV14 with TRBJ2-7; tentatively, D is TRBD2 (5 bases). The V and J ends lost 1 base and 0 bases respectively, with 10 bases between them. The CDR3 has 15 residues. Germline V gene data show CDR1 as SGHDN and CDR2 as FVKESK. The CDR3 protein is CASSQVRGGSYEQYF. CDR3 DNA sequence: TGTGCCAGCAGCCAAGTCCGAGGAGGCTCCTACGAGCAGTACTTC.

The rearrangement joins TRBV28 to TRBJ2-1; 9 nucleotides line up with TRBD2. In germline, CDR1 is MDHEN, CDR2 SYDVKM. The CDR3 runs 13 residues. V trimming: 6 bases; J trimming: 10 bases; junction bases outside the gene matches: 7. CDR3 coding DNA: TGTGCCAGCAGACTAGCGGGTTTCGGGGAGCAGTTCTTC. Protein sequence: CASRLAGFGEQFF.

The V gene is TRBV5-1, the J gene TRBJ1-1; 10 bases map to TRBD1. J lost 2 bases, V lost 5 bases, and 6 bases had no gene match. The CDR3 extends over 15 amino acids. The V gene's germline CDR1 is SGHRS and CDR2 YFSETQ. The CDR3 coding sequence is TGCGCCAGCAGGGACAGGGACAGGGGAAACACTGAAGCTTTCTTT. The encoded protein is CASRDRDRGNTEAFF. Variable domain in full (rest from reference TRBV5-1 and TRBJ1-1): KAGVTQTPRYLIKTRGQQVTLSCSPISGHRSVSWYQQTPGQGLQFLFEYFSETQRNKGNFPGRFSGRQFSNSRSEMNVSTLELGDSALYLCASRDRDRGNTEAFFGQGTRLTVV.

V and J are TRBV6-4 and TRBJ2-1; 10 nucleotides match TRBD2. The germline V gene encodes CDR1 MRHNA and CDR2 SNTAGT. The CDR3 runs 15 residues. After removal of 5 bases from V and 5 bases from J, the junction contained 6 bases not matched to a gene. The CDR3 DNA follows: TGTGCCAGCAGTTCCGGGACTAGCGAGAACAATGAGCAGTTCTTC. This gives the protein CASSSGTSENNEQFF.

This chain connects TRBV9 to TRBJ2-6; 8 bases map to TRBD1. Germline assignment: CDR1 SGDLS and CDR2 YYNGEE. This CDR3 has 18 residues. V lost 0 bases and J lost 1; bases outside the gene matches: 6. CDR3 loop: CASSVGRGLGSGANVLTF. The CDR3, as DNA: TGTGCCAGCAGCGTAGGCAGGGGGCTAGGGTCTGGGGCCAACGTCCTGACTTTC. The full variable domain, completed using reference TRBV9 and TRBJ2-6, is DSGVTQTPKHLITATGQRVTLRCSPRSGDLSVYWYQQSLDQGLQFLIQYYNGEERAKGNILERFSAQQFPDLHSELNLSSLELGDSALYFCASSVGRGLGSGANVLTFGAGSRLTVL.

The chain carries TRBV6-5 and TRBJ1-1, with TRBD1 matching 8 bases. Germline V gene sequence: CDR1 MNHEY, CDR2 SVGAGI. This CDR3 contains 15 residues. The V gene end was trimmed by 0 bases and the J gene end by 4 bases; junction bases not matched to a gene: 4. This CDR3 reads CASSYSDTGGTEAFF. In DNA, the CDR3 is TGTGCCAGCAGTTACTCGGATACAGGGGGCACTGAAGCTTTCTTT.

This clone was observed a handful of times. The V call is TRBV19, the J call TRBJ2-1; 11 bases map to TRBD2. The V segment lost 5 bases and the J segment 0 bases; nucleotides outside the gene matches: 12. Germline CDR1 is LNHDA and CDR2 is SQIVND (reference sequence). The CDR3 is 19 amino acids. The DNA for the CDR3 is TGTGCCAGTAGTCAGGGGACTAGCGGATCGCTTAGCTCCTACAATGAGCAGTTCTTC. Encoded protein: CASSQGTSGSLSSYNEQFF.

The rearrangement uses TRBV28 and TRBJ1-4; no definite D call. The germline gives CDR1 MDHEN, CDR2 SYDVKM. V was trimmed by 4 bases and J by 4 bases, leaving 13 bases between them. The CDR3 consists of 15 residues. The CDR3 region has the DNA TGTGCCAGCAGTTCTCCAGATCTTAATAATGAAAAACTGTTTTTT. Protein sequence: CASSSPDLNNEKLFF.

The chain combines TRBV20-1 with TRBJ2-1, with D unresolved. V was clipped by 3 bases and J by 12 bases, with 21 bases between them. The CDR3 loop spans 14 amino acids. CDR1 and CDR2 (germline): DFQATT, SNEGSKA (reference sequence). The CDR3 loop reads CSASRRLENYAQFF. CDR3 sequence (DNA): TGCAGTGCTAGTAGAAGGCTAGAAAACTATGCGCAGTTCTTC.